The entry below gives a single TCR beta chain sequence along with its context. The antigen remains undetermined. This specimen comes from a study of long-term antiretroviral therapy in people with HIV. The run of the v3.0 immunoSEQ assay was at survey level. Produced via immunoSEQ multiplex PCR; TCRdb's table is partial and in-frame only. The data show 17,000 or so clones, with approximately 82% seen just once and approximately 9% held by the top ten. Study-level results: Diversity went up after ART and still fell short of transplant donor controls. All time points showed a repertoire dominated by clones expanded before ART.

The specimen comprised unsorted PBMCs, sampled 0.3 years before starting antiretroviral therapy. This clonotype was obtained from a man aged 50-59 years with HIV.

CDR3 amino acids: CASSQAVQGSTEAFF. DNA of the CDR3: TGCGCCAGCAGCCAAGCGGTACAGGGGAGCACTGAAGCTTTCTTT. The rearrangement links TRBV4-1 to TRBJ1-1, with 7 positions matching TRBD1. V gave up 1 base and J gave up 4 bases; unmatched junction bases: 6. There are 15 residues in the CDR3. From germline, CDR1 is MGHRA and CDR2 YSYEKL.